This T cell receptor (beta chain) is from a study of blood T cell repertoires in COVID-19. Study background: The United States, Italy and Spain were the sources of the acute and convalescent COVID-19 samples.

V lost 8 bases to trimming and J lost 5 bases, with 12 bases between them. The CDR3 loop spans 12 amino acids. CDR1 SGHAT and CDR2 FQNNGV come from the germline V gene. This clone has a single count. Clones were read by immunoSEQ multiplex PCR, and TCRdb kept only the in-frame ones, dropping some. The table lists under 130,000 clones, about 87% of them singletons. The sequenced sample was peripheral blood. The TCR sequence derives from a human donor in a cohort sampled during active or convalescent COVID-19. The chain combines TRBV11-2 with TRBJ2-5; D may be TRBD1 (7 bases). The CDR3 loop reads CASLEGAETQYF. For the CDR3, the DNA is TGTGCCAGCTTGGAGGGGGCGGAGACCCAGTACTTC.